This TCR beta chain was identified during a study of blood T cells in healthy people across ages. Study observations and caveats: Diversity estimates from one million T cells were considered underestimates.

Germline CDR1 is SEHNR and CDR2 is FQNEAQ (reference sequence). With 0 bases clipped from V and 7 bases from J, the junction kept 6 bases outside the gene matches. This CDR3 comprises 14 residues. Worth noting for this clonotype: The antigen is undetermined.

The use of a sample-barcoded 5' primer and a J-beta primer mix characterized a second PCR of roughly 7 to 12 cycles. TCRdb recomputed calls from the 5' RACE reads with MiXCR, one row per CDR3 protein. The sample records some 1.6 million distinct CDR3 sequences, 30% to 35% being singletons. The gene calls are TRBV7-9 and TRBJ2-7; 7 nucleotides line up with TRBD1. The clonotype comes from a woman aged 25 to 39 in good health. The source material was blood. The CDR3 here is CASSLAGQTGEQYF. CDR3 DNA sequence: TGTGCCAGCAGCTTAGCGGGACAGACGGGGGAGCAGTACTTC.